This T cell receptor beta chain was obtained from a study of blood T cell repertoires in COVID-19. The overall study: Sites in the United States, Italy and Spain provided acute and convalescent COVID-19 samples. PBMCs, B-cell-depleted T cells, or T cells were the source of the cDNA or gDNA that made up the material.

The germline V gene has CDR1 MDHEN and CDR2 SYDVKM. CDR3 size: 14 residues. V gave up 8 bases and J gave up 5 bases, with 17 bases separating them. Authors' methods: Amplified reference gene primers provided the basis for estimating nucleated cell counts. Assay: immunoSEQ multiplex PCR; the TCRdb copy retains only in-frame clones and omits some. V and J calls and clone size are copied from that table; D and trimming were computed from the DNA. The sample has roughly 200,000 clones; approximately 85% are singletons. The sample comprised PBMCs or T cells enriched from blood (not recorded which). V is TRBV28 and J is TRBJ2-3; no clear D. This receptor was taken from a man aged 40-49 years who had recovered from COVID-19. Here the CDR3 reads CASFSPPGEDTQYF. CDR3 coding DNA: TGTGCCAGCTTCTCTCCCCCTGGAGAAGATACGCAGTATTTT.